This TCR beta chain is drawn from a study of cytomegalovirus exposure and HLA in healthy donors. General study points: TRBV6-2, TRBV6-3 and some other V segments were excluded as indistinguishable.

The PCR was carried out with 60 Vbeta primers and 13 Jbeta primers. The data were produced by immunoSEQ multiplex PCR, yet TCRdb's version contains in-frame clones alone and is incomplete. The table records 150,000 to 160,000 clones, 80% of them present only once. CDR3 size: 13 residues. Germline assignment: CDR1 SSHAT and CDR2 FNYEAQ (reference sequence). On this clone: Its target is unknown. Germline and junction disagree at one end, which may indicate a read error.

The sample was PBMCs. This clonotype was sampled from a young man in good health and CMV-seropositive. The chain couples TRBV7-7 to TRBJ2-2; perhaps TRBD2 as D (5 bases). CDR3: CASSLGGTGELFF. The CDR3 DNA reads as TGTGCTAGCAGCTTAGGCGGGACCGGGGAGCTGTTTTTT. Full variable domain (outside the CDR3, taken from reference TRBV7-7 and TRBJ2-2): GAGVSQSPRYKVTKRGQDVTLRCDPISSHATLYWYQQALGQGPEFLTYFNYEAQPDKSGLPSDRFSAERPEGSISTLTIQRTEQRDSAMYRCASSLGGTGELFFGEGSRLTVL.